Listed here are 24 T cell receptor beta chains from one sample, sequenced in a study of CD8 T cells in Susac syndrome. RNA was extracted with the RNeasy kit, and a quantity of about 0.45 to 1 ug was reverse transcribed using random hexamers. A single record per CDR3 protein comes from TCRdb applying MiXCR to the immunoSEQ multiplex PCR reads. There are fewer than 350,000 distinct CDR3 sequences in the sample; 70% to 90% occur only once, and around 0.2% lies in the top ten. The sequenced sample was CD8+ T cells from PBMCs. These receptors were taken from a human donor with multiple sclerosis.

This clonotype was recorded only once. Sequence at one end of the junction differs from germline and may be a read error. The chain links TRBV29-1 to TRBJ1-2; 7 nucleotides match TRBD1. The CDR3 is 10 amino acids. Germline CDR1 reads SQVTM; CDR2 reads ANQGSEA. CDR3 coding DNA: TGCACCATAGGGGGCGGCAGGATGGGCTTC. Amino acids: CTIGGGRMGF.

The chain links TRBV7-9 to TRBJ2-1; TRBD2 is a possible D gene (8 bases). The CDR3 runs 16 residues. The ends were cut back, 1 base at V and 9 bases at J, with 19 bases in the middle. Germline values: CDR1 SEHNR, CDR2 FQNEAQ (reference sequence). As DNA, the CDR3 is TGTGCCAGCAGCTTAGAAAGGGGGCTAGCGGGCGTTGAGCAGTTCTTC. As protein: CASSLERGLAGVEQFF.

The chain is built from TRBV30 and TRBJ1-5; D is perhaps TRBD1 (5 bases). Deletions cut 0 bases from V and 4 bases from J, with 10 bases between. Germline V gene lookup returns CDR1 GTSNPN and CDR2 SVGIG (reference sequence). CDR3 size: 14 residues. DNA of the CDR3: TGTGCCTGGAGTGTTGGGGCGGGTAATCAGCCCCAGCATTTT. Amino acids: CAWSVGAGNQPQHF.

V gene TRBV6-5 combines with J gene TRBJ2-3; D unresolved. Trimming removed 1 base at V and 3 bases at J, with 11 bases between. Per germline, CDR1 MNHEY and CDR2 SVGAGI. The CDR3 is 15 amino acids. The CDR3 region is CASSYLDRATDTQYF. CDR3 coding DNA: TGTGCCAGCAGTTACTTGGATCGAGCAACAGATACGCAGTATTTT.

This chain joins TRBV13 and TRBJ2-5; 9 bases are a match to TRBD2. V lost 7 bases, J lost 4 bases, and 7 bases stayed unmatched. The length of the CDR3 is 14 residues. Germline V gene lookup returns CDR1 PRHDT and CDR2 FYEKMQ (reference sequence). This CDR3 is CASTLSGRGETQYF. CDR3 in DNA: TGTGCCAGCACCCTTAGCGGGAGAGGAGAGACCCAGTACTTC.

The chain combines TRBV20-1 with TRBJ1-5; the D is unclear. CDR1 and CDR2 from the germline V gene are DFQATT and SNEGSKA (reference sequence). This CDR3 region has 14 residues. V dropped 1 base and J dropped 2 bases, with 9 bases sitting between them. In DNA, the CDR3 is TGCAGTGCTAGAGTCGGAAGGGGCAATCAGCCCCAGCATTTT. This codes for CSARVGRGNQPQHF.

The chain employs TRBV11-3 and TRBJ2-1; 12 bases agree with TRBD2. Looked up from germline, CDR1 is SGHNT and CDR2 is YENEEA. The V and J ends lost 5 bases and 5 bases, in that order; junction bases with no gene match: 4. The CDR3 is made up of 15 amino acids. The CDR3, as DNA: TGTGCCAGCAGCCCTACTAGCGGGAGGAACAATGAGCAGTTCTTC. Residues: CASSPTSGRNNEQFF.

This clonotype was counted only a few times. The V gene is TRBV6-1, the J gene TRBJ1-2; 9 bases fit TRBD1. The CDR3 length is 13 residues. Germline values: CDR1 MNHNS, CDR2 SASEGT. The trim removed 6 bases at V and 4 bases at J, leaving 3 bases unmatched. In nucleotides, the CDR3 is TGTGCCAGCAGAGAGACAGGGGGCTATGGCTACACCTTC. Translating gives CASRETGGYGYTF.

V gene TRBV7-9 combines with J gene TRBJ1-2; TRBD1 might be the D (5 bases). The CDR3 covers 14 residues. Germline CDR1 SEHNR, CDR2 FQNEAQ (reference sequence). Between the trimmed V and J ends, which lost 5 bases and 3 bases, there was a span of 13 bases. CDR3 nucleotide sequence: TGTGCCAGCAGCCGGGACTGGCGGGACTATGGCTACACCTTC. Protein product: CASSRDWRDYGYTF.

The chain is built from TRBV4-3 and TRBJ2-7; D is possibly TRBD2 (5 bases). Germline-derived CDR1 and CDR2 are LGHNA and YSLEER. The CDR3 is 17 residues long. Trimming left V 1 base short and J 3 bases short, with 19 bases between. CDR3 coding DNA: TGCGCCAGCAGCCAAGTTGCAGCGGTGGACTTTAACTACGAGCAGTACTTC. It translates to CASSQVAAVDFNYEQYF.

J is TRBJ2-7 and V is TRBV4-3, with TRBD2 matching over 9 bases. Looked up from germline, CDR1 is LGHNA and CDR2 is YSLEER. The CDR3 length is 17 residues. V was pared by 0 bases and J by 3 bases, with 9 bases of the junction left unmatched. The CDR3 DNA sequence: TGCGCCAGCAGCCAAGATCAAAGCGGGACTAGCCACTACGAGCAGTACTTC. This gives the protein CASSQDQSGTSHYEQYF.

The chain combines TRBV18 with TRBJ2-7; D uncertain. This CDR3 has 16 amino acids. The V gene lost 2 bases and the J gene lost 0 bases, with 14 bases spanning the gap. Germline-derived CDR1 and CDR2 are KGHSH and LQKENI. CDR3 bases: TGTGCCAGCTCACCAGTGTTAGACACGAGCTCCTACGAGCAGTACTTC. Its translation is CASSPVLDTSSYEQYF.

The J gene is TRBJ2-3, the V gene TRBV12-2; the table's TRBD2 call for D was not verified on the DNA. TRBV12-2 is a documented pseudogene. The CDR3 spans 23 residues. The CDR3 region is CASRLITSGDPWGRIDQHNTQYF. Written as DNA, the CDR3 is TGTGCAAGTCGCTTAATTACTAGCGGAGATCCCTGGGGACGGATCGATCAACACAATACGCAGTATTTT.

This clonotype was observed a single time. The gene calls are TRBV7-9 and TRBJ2-7, with 9 bases lining up with TRBD1. Trimming at V came to 6 bases and at J to 6 bases, leaving 12 bases not matched to a gene. Germline lookup yields CDR1 SEHNR and CDR2 FQNEAQ (reference sequence). This CDR3 spans 15 amino acids. Here the CDR3 DNA reads TGTGCCAGCAGTCTATCTACAGGGGGCACGACCGAGCAGTACTTC. Translation: CASSLSTGGTTEQYF.

The V call is TRBV11-2, the J call TRBJ1-2, with D possibly TRBD1 on 5 matching bases. The CDR3 covers 16 residues. V gave up 1 base and J gave up 3 bases, with 15 bases separating them. Per the germline V gene, CDR1 is SGHAT and CDR2 is FQNNGV. The CDR3 reads CASSLGDWGTDYGYTF. The CDR3 DNA follows: TGTGCCAGCAGCTTAGGAGATTGGGGGACTGACTATGGCTACACCTTC. The whole variable domain, remainder taken from reference TRBV11-2 and TRBJ1-2, is EAGVAQSPRYKIIEKRQSVAFWCNPISGHATLYWYQQILGQGPKLLIQFQNNGVVDDSQLPKDRFSAERLKGVDSTLKIQPAKLEDSAVYLCASSLGDWGTDYGYTFGSGTRLTVV.

The gene calls are TRBV30 and TRBJ2-5; D may be TRBD1 (6 bases). The CDR3 runs to 17 residues. V lost 2 bases to trimming and J lost 3 bases, with 22 bases between them. Per the germline V gene, CDR1 is GTSNPN and CDR2 is SVGIG (reference sequence). This CDR3 is CAWSRPGPRDTKETQYF. Here the CDR3 DNA reads TGTGCCTGGAGTCGCCCGGGACCAAGGGACACTAAAGAGACCCAGTACTTC.

The V and J genes are TRBV27 and TRBJ2-7; 12 positions agree with TRBD2. J was trimmed by 2 bases and V by 3 bases; bases with no gene match: 2. The CDR3 spans 15 residues. CDR1 and CDR2 (germline): MNHEY, SMNVEV (reference sequence). CDR3 nucleotide sequence: TGTGCCAGCAGTTTCGCTAGCGGGAGGGCCTACGAGCAGTACTTC. It translates to CASSFASGRAYEQYF.

This clonotype was observed a handful of times. The chain uses TRBV7-9 and TRBJ2-7, with 8 bases aligning to TRBD1. The V and J ends lost 6 bases and 1 base, in that order; junction bases with no gene match: 5. Germline V gene data show CDR1 as SEHNR and CDR2 as FQNEAQ (reference sequence). There are 14 residues in the CDR3. The DNA for the CDR3 is TGTGCCAGCAGTTCCACAGGGGGATCCTACGAGCAGTACTTC. Encoded protein: CASSSTGGSYEQYF.

The chain carries TRBV19 and TRBJ2-1, with 9 bases lining up with TRBD2. There are 16 residues in the CDR3. V gave up 2 bases and J gave up 5 bases; unmatched junction bases: 7. Germline V CDR1 and CDR2: LNHDA, SQIVND (reference sequence). The CDR3 reads CASSILAAGGDNEQFF. The CDR3 coding sequence is TGTGCCAGTAGTATACTCGCGGCGGGAGGGGACAATGAGCAGTTCTTC.

V and J are TRBV15 and TRBJ2-1, with 8 bases aligning to TRBD1. The V gene end was trimmed by 0 bases and the J gene end by 6 bases; junction bases not matched to a gene: 4. CDR3 size: 15 residues. Germline values: CDR1 LNHNV, CDR2 YYDKDF (reference sequence). The CDR3 spells CATSRERTGPNEQFF. CDR3 DNA: TGTGCCACCAGCAGAGAACGGACAGGGCCCAATGAGCAGTTCTTC. Using reference TRBV15 and TRBJ2-1 for the parts outside the CDR3, the full variable domain is DAMVIQNPRYQVTQFGKPVTLSCSQTLNHNVMYWYQQKSSQAPKLLFHYYDKDFNNEADTPDNFQSRRPNTSFCFLDIRSPGLGDTAMYLCATSRERTGPNEQFFGPGTRLTVL.

Only one count was recorded for this clonotype. This chain joins TRBV20-1 and TRBJ2-7; D remains unclear. This CDR3 is 13 amino acids long. Looked up from germline, CDR1 is DFQATT and CDR2 is SNEGSKA (reference sequence). Trimming stripped 3 bases from V and 1 base from J, with 10 bases between. CDR3 amino acids: CSASTSRSYEQYF. CDR3 sequence (DNA): TGCAGTGCTAGCACCAGCCGGTCCTACGAGCAGTACTTC.

The V gene is TRBV10-1, the J gene TRBJ2-3; D not resolved. Germline V gene data show CDR1 as WNHNN and CDR2 as SYGVQD (reference sequence). Trimming removed 0 bases from V and 11 bases from J, with 12 bases in between. The CDR3 spans 13 residues. The CDR3 reads CASSESPARRQYF. The CDR3 region has the DNA TGCGCCAGCAGTGAGTCGCCGGCCAGGCGGCAGTATTTT.

The V call is TRBV12-3 or TRBV12-4, the J call TRBJ2-2; D may be TRBD2 (7 bases). The germline V and J ends were trimmed by 2 bases and 5 bases, with 9 bases remaining between them. This CDR3 is 14 amino acids long. The CDR3 protein is CASSLRGGTGELFF. The DNA of the CDR3 is TGTGCCAGCAGTTTAAGGGGGGGAACCGGGGAGCTGTTTTTT.

CDR3 sequence: CASSFLLAGLYEQYF. The CDR3, as DNA: TGTGCCAGCAGCTTCCTACTAGCGGGACTTTACGAGCAGTACTTC. The J gene is TRBJ2-7, the V gene TRBV13; 10 nucleotides line up with TRBD2. J gave up 4 bases and V 3 bases, and 6 bases lay outside the gene matches. The CDR3 runs to 15 residues. Germline values: CDR1 PRHDT, CDR2 FYEKMQ (reference sequence).